These T cell receptor beta chains were read from a single sample in a study of blood T cell repertoires in COVID-19. The table came from immunoSEQ multiplex PCR; TCRdb's copy has only in-frame clones and leaves some out. The repertoire has about 98,000 clones, roughly 80% of them found once; the top ten carry around 11%. The sequenced material came from peripheral blood. The origin of the receptors is a woman of 80 years or more with acute or convalescent COVID-19. CDR3s include the opening cysteine and the closing phenylalanine or tryptophan. D genes are given only for firm matches. Only part of the rows carry a size: once, few, many, or a class if the clone is expanded.

abundance | d_gene | j_gene | v_gene | CDR3aa | CDR3nt
- | TRBD1 | TRBJ2-3 | TRBV28 | CASSPPTGSTDTQYF | TGTGCCAGCAGTCCCCCGACAGGGAGCACAGATACGCAGTATTTT
once | TRBD1 | TRBJ1-5 | TRBV6-1 | CASSEGTGVQPQHF | TGTGCCAGCAGTGAAGGGACAGGGGTACAGCCCCAGCATTTT
- | - | TRBJ1-6 | TRBV28 | CASSFMLQALHF | TGTGCCAGCAGTTTTATGTTACAAGCCCTCCACTTT
- | TRBD2 | TRBJ2-1 | TRBV29-1 | CSVAGTSGGASSYNEQFF | TGCAGCGTTGCCGGGACTAGCGGGGGGGCCAGCTCCTACAATGAGCAGTTCTTC
- | - | TRBJ2-5 | TRBV7-8 | CASTRRAQETQYF | TGTGCCAGCACCCGGAGGGCACAAGAGACCCAGTACTTC
- | TRBD1 | TRBJ2-7 | TRBV18 | CASSPGTGPLEQYF | TGTGCCAGCTCACCAGGGACAGGGCCCCTCGAGCAGTACTTC
- | TRBD2 | TRBJ2-5 | TRBV5-6 | CASSLVLAGGQETQYF | TGTGCCAGCAGCTTGGTGCTAGCGGGGGGGCAAGAGACCCAGTACTTC
- | - | TRBJ1-1 | TRBV11-2 | CASSYDRPNTEAFF | TGTGCCAGCAGCTACGACAGGCCTAACACTGAAGCTTTCTTT
- | - | TRBJ1-5 | TRBV10-3 | CAISESQVEQPQHF | TGTGCCATCAGTGAGAGCCAGGTGGAACAGCCCCAGCATTTT
- | TRBD2 | TRBJ2-1 | TRBV20-1 | CSASRASGGLNNEQFF | TGCAGTGCTAGTAGGGCTAGCGGGGGCCTCAACAATGAGCAGTTCTTC
- | TRBD1 | TRBJ2-2 | TRBV5-4 | CASSSDRVNTGELFF | TGTGCCAGCAGCTCGGACAGGGTTAATACCGGGGAGCTGTTTTTT
once | TRBD1 | TRBJ1-2 | TRBV2 | CASVGQNYGYTF | TGTGCCAGCGTGGGACAGAACTATGGCTACACCTTC
- | TRBD1 | TRBJ1-6 | TRBV5-8 | CASSLRQGPNSPLHF | TGTGCCAGCAGCCTTCGACAGGGCCCAAATTCACCCCTCCACTTT
- | - | TRBJ1-1 | TRBV7-2 | CASSLERSGNTEAFF | TGTGCCAGCAGCTTAGAACGGTCGGGAAACACTGAAGCTTTCTTT
- | TRBD1 | TRBJ1-1 | TRBV28 | CASSSRDRPMNTEAFF | TGTGCCAGCAGTTCGCGGGACAGACCCATGAACACTGAAGCTTTCTTT
- | - | TRBJ1-1 | TRBV10-3 | CATIGQGVTEAFF | TGTGCCACCATCGGGCAGGGCGTGACTGAAGCTTTCTTT
once | - | TRBJ1-2 | TRBV7-9 | CASSFFGTNLGYTF | TGTGCCAGCAGCTTTTTCGGGACAAATCTTGGCTACACCTTC